The 17 T cell receptor beta chains reported below all come from one sample, sequenced in a study of blood T cell repertoires in COVID-19. Profiled with immunoSEQ multiplex PCR; TCRdb holds only in-frame clones, not every one. The data show 200,000 to 250,000 clones, 87% seen once. Sequenced input: PBMCs or T cells enriched from blood (not recorded which). Source of these receptors: a man aged 25-45 years who had recovered from COVID-19.

The genes are TRBV19 and TRBJ2-7; D might be TRBD2 (5 bases). Germline V gives CDR1 LNHDA, CDR2 SQIVND (reference sequence). The CDR3 covers 14 residues. The V end lost 10 bases, the J end lost 0 bases, and 16 bases lay between the germline ends. CDR3 loop: CATTESGASYEQYF. The DNA of the CDR3 is TGTGCCACCACAGAAAGCGGAGCCTCCTACGAGCAGTACTTC.

The chain joins TRBV7-9 to TRBJ2-7; TRBD1 agrees at 8 bases. The ends lost 5 bases at V and 0 bases at J; junction bases unmatched: 3. Germline CDR1 is SEHNR and CDR2 is FQNEAQ (reference sequence). This CDR3 comprises 14 residues. For the CDR3, the DNA is TGTGCCAGCAGCGACGGACAGGGCTCCTACGAGCAGTACTTC. As protein: CASSDGQGSYEQYF.

Written as DNA, the CDR3 is TGCGCCAGCAGCTGGGGCTCTAGCGGGTACAGCTCCTACGAGCAGTACTTC. Amino acids: CASSWGSSGYSSYEQYF. V gene TRBV5-1 combines with J gene TRBJ2-7; 8 nucleotides line up with TRBD2. Germline CDR1 and CDR2: SGHRS and YFSETQ. The CDR3 has 17 amino acids. Trimming took 3 bases from V and 0 from J; bases not matched to a gene: 11.

This chain joins TRBV3-1 (or the pseudogene TRBV3-2) and TRBJ1-2; weak D call: TRBD1 (6 bases). This CDR3 has 14 residues. CDR1 LGHDT and CDR2 YNNKEL come from the germline V gene (reference sequence). The V end was cut by 0 bases, the J end by 6 bases, with 11 bases between. CDR3: CASSQDLGGNGYTF. The CDR3 DNA sequence: TGTGCCAGCAGCCAAGACTTAGGGGGTAATGGCTACACCTTC.

The CDR3 reads CASSPAAVPGGYGYTF. CDR3 coding DNA: TGTGCCAGCTCACCAGCAGCAGTGCCCGGGGGCTATGGCTACACCTTC. The chain is built from TRBV18 and TRBJ1-2; D is possibly TRBD1 (5 bases). Trimming pared 2 bases from V and 4 bases from J, leaving 17 bases between. This CDR3 contains 16 residues. Per germline, CDR1 KGHSH and CDR2 LQKENI.

The chain is built from TRBV6-6 and TRBJ2-7; D gene uncertain. This CDR3 region has 14 residues. CDR1 MNHNY and CDR2 SVGAGI come from the germline V gene (reference sequence). Trimming took off 2 bases at V and 1 base at J, with 9 bases between the two ends. CDR3: CASSYEVPSYEQYF. For the CDR3, the DNA is TGTGCCAGCAGTTACGAGGTGCCGTCCTACGAGCAGTACTTC.

This clone has a single count. This chain connects TRBV29-1 to TRBJ1-2; no definite D call. This CDR3 region has 13 residues. Trimming removed 3 bases at V and 0 bases at J, with 8 bases between. Germline V gene lookup returns CDR1 SQVTM and CDR2 ANQGSEA. The CDR3 DNA sequence: TGCAGCGTTGAGAACAGACCTAACTATGGCTACACCTTC. Its translation is CSVENRPNYGYTF.

V is TRBV3-1 (or the pseudogene TRBV3-2) and J is TRBJ1-4; possibly TRBD1 for D (5 bases). This CDR3 spans 16 amino acids. Germline CDR1 reads LGHDT; CDR2 reads YNNKEL (reference sequence). V was shortened by 1 base and J by 8 bases, with 17 bases between the two germline ends. The chain's CDR3 is CASSQVKGRVGEKLFF. For the CDR3, the DNA is TGTGCCAGCAGCCAAGTAAAGGGCAGGGTGGGCGAAAAACTGTTTTTT.

The gene calls are TRBV10-2 and TRBJ1-6, with D tentatively TRBD1 (5 bases). The CDR3 contains 12 residues. Trimming took 3 bases from V and 10 from J, leaving 7 bases between them. Germline CDR1 and CDR2: WSHSY and SAAADI. The CDR3 nucleotides read TGCGCCAGCAGTGACAGGGCCTCACCCCTCCACTTT. It codes for CASSDRASPLHF.

The chain employs TRBV7-2 and TRBJ2-3; no firm D call. Per germline, CDR1 SGHTA and CDR2 FQGNSA. Trimming pared 1 base from V and 0 bases from J, leaving 8 bases between. The CDR3 extends over 15 amino acids. CDR3 residues: CASSLVPTSTDTQYF. As DNA, the CDR3 is TGTGCCAGCAGCTTAGTACCAACTAGCACAGATACGCAGTATTTT.

V usage is TRBV24-1 and J usage is TRBJ2-1, with D possibly TRBD2 on 5 matching bases. The CDR3 consists of 11 residues. Germline CDR1 KGHDR, CDR2 SFDVKD. V lost 4 bases, J lost 15 bases, and 12 bases lay in between. The CDR3 protein is CATSDYASRFF. CDR3 in DNA: TGTGCCACCAGTGACTACGCTAGCAGGTTCTTC.

The gene calls are TRBV30 and TRBJ2-7, with 10 bases matching TRBD1. In germline, CDR1 is GTSNPN, CDR2 SVGIG (reference sequence). The CDR3 runs to 15 residues. J lost 4 bases, V lost 0 bases, and 6 bases had no gene match. The CDR3 loop is CAWSVRGTGVYEQYF. The CDR3 nucleotides are TGTGCCTGGAGTGTACGGGGGACAGGGGTTTACGAGCAGTACTTC.

The chain couples TRBV28 to TRBJ2-7, with a possible D match to TRBD2 (5 bases). The CDR3 extends over 13 amino acids. The germline V and J ends were trimmed by 7 bases and 0 bases, with 10 bases remaining between them. Per the germline V gene, CDR1 is MDHEN and CDR2 is SYDVKM. Written as DNA, the CDR3 is TGTGCCAGCACTGACGGGAACTCCTACGAGCAGTACTTC. This gives the protein CASTDGNSYEQYF.

The J gene is TRBJ1-1, the V gene TRBV5-6; unclear D gene. V lost 2 bases and J 5 bases, leaving 10 bases between the germline ends. Germline lookup yields CDR1 SGHDT and CDR2 YYEEEE. The CDR3 is 13 amino acids. The CDR3 DNA follows: TGTGCCAGCAGCTTTGGGCCTTTGACTGAAGCTTTCTTT. Its protein is CASSFGPLTEAFF.

The CDR3: CASSLVSGSGQPQHF. As DNA, the CDR3 is TGTGCCAGCAGCTTGGTATCGGGGAGCGGTCAGCCCCAGCATTTT. This chain uses TRBV5-5 with TRBJ1-5; no firm D call. Germline values: CDR1 SGHKS, CDR2 YYEKEE (reference sequence). The CDR3 is 15 residues long. V lost 0 bases and J 6 bases, leaving 13 bases between the germline ends.

V and J are TRBV5-1 and TRBJ2-2, with 8 bases that match TRBD1. CDR3 length equals 15 residues. Germline CDR1 reads SGHRS; CDR2 reads YFSETQ. The J segment lost 6 bases and the V segment lost 5 bases, leaving 9 bases of the junction unmatched. CDR3: CASRAQGAKAGELFF. CDR3 coding DNA: TGCGCCAGCAGAGCCCAGGGGGCGAAGGCCGGGGAGCTGTTTTTT.

V usage is TRBV6-5 and J usage is TRBJ1-2, with no clear D. The CDR3 runs 16 residues. Germline CDR1 MNHEY, CDR2 SVGAGI. The V gene lost 4 bases and the J gene lost 6 bases, with 21 bases spanning the gap. CDR3 protein: CASSSVTEGPFHGYTF. CDR3 sequence (DNA): TGTGCCAGCAGTTCAGTGACGGAGGGCCCTTTTCATGGCTACACCTTC.